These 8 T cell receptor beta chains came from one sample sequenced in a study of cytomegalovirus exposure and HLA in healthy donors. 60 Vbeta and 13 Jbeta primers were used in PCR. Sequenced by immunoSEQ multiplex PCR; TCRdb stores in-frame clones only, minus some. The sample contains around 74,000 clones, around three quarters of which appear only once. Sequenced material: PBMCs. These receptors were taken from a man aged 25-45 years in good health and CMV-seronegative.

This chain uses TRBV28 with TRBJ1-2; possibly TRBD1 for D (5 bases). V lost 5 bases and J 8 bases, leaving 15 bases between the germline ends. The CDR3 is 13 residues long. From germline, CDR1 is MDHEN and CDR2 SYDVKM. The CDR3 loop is CASSEGRPKGYTF. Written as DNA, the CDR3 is TGTGCCAGCAGTGAGGGGAGGCCTAAGGGCTACACCTTC.

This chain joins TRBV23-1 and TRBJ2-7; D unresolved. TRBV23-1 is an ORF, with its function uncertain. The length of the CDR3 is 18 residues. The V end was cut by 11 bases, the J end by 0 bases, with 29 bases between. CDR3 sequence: CARTPGFATKLSSYEQYF. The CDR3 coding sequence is TGCGCCCGAACTCCCGGGTTCGCCACTAAACTAAGCTCCTACGAGCAGTACTTC.

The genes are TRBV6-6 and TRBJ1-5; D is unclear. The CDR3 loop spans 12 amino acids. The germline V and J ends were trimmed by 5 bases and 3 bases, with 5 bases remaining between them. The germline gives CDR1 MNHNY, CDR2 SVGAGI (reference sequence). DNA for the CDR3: TGTGCCAGCAGTCCTTCCAATCAGCCCCAGCATTTT. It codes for CASSPSNQPQHF.

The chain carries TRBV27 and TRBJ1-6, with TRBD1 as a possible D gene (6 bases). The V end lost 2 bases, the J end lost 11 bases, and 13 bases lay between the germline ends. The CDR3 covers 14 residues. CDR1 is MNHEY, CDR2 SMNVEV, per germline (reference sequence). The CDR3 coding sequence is TGTGCCAGCAGTTTAGATGGGGGCTTCCCACCCCTCCACTTT. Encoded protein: CASSLDGGFPPLHF.

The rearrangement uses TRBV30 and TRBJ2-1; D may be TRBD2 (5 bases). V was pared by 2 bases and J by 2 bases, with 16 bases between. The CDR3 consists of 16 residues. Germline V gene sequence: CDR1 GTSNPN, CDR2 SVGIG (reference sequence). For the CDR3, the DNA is TGTGCCTGGAGTCCATCCCGGACTTCTACCTACAATGAGCAGTTCTTC. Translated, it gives CAWSPSRTSTYNEQFF.

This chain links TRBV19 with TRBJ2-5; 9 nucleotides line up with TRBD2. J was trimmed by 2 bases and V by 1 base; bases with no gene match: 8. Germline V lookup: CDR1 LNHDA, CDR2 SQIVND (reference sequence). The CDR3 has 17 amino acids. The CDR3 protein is CASSIVGSGGAQETQYF. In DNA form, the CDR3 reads TGTGCCAGTAGTATAGTTGGTAGCGGGGGAGCACAAGAGACCCAGTACTTC. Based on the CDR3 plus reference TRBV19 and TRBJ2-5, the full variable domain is DGGITQSPKYLFRKEGQNVTLSCEQNLNHDAMYWYRQDPGQGLRLIYYSQIVNDFQKGDIAEGYSVSREKKESFPLTVTSAQKNPTAFYLCASSIVGSGGAQETQYFGPGTRLLVL.

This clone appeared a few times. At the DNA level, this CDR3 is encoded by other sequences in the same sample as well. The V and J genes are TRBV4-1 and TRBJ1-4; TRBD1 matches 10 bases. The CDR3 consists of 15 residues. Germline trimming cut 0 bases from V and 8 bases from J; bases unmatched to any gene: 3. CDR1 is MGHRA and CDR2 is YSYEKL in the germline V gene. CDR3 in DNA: TGCGCCAGCAGCCAAGAGGGACAGGGGAACGAAAAACTGTTTTTT. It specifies CASSQEGQGNEKLFF.

The CDR3 DNA follows: TGTGCCAGCAGCTTAGTGGCGGGCTCCTACGAGCAGTACTTC. This encodes CASSLVAGSYEQYF. The chain couples TRBV7-9 to TRBJ2-7; possible D gene TRBD2, 5 bases. This CDR3 has 14 amino acids. Germline CDR1 is SEHNR and CDR2 is FQNEAQ (reference sequence). The V end was cut by 1 base, the J end by 0 bases, with 7 bases between.